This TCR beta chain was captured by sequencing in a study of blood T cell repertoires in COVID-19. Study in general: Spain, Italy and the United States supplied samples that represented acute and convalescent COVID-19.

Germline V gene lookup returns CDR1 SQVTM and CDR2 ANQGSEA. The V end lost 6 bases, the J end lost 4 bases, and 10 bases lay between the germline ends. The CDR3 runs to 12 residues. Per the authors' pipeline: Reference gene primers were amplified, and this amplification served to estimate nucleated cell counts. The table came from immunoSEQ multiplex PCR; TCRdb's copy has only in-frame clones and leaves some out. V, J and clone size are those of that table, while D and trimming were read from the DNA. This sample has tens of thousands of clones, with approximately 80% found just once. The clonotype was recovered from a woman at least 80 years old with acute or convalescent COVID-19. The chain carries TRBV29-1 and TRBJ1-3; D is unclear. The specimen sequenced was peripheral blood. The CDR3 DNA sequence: TGCAGCGTCGTTTGGGAGGGAAACACCATATATTTT. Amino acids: CSVVWEGNTIYF.